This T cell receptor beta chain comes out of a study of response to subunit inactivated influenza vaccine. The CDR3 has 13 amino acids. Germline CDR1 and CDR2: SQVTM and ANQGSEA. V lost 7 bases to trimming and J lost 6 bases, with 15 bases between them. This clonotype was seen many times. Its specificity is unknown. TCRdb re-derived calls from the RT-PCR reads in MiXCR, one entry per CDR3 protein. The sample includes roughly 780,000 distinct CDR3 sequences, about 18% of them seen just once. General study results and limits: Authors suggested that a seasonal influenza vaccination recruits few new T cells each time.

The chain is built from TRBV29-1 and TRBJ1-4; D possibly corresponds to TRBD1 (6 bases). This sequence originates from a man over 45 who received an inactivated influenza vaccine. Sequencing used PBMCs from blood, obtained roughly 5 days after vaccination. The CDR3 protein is CSAGGLGDEKLFF. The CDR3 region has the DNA TGCAGCGCCGGGGGCCTTGGGGATGAAAAACTGTTTTTT.